The 22 T cell receptor beta chains below were found in one sample sequenced in a study of T cells in localized non-small cell lung cancer. Method: immunoSEQ multiplex PCR; TCRdb's copy keeps in-frame clones and lacks some. The data hold about 1,300 clones, with 36% observed a single time. Sequenced material: lung tumor tissue, taken before any cancer treatment. The receptors stem from a woman aged 18-49 years with stage I lung adenocarcinoma.

Only a few counts were recorded for this clone. The chain combines TRBV9 with TRBJ2-5, with TRBD1 identical over 8 bases. Unmatched junction bases numbered 10, after V lost 7 bases and J lost 5 bases. The CDR3 loop spans 14 amino acids. CDR1 is SGDLS, CDR2 YYNGEE, per germline. This CDR3 is CASSATGGLETQYF. The CDR3 nucleotides read TGTGCCAGCTCAGCAACAGGGGGTTTGGAGACCCAGTACTTC. Using reference TRBV9 and TRBJ2-5 for the parts outside the CDR3, the full variable domain is DSGVTQTPKHLITATGQRVTLRCSPRSGDLSVYWYQQSLDQGLQFLIQYYNGEERAKGNILERFSAQQFPDLHSELNLSSLELGDSALYFCASSATGGLETQYFGPGTRLLVL.

The CDR3 is CASSFYSGSTDTQYF. The CDR3 nucleotides are TGTGCCAGCAGCTTCTATAGCGGGAGCACAGATACGCAGTATTTT. The V and J genes are TRBV11-3 and TRBJ2-3, with TRBD2 matching 7 bases. The germline V gene encodes CDR1 SGHNT and CDR2 YENEEA. Trimming removed 3 bases from V and 0 bases from J; junction bases left unmatched: 3. The CDR3 runs 15 residues.

This clone was seen only a few times. The gene calls are TRBV9 and TRBJ1-2; unclear D gene. From germline, CDR1 is SGDLS and CDR2 YYNGEE. CDR3 length equals 14 residues. Trimming cost V 0 bases and J 12 bases, with 18 bases left between them. The CDR3 DNA reads TGTGCCAGCAGCGTAGGGGTCGAGGAAGTAAGACACACCTTC. Its translation is CASSVGVEEVRHTF.

J is TRBJ2-3 and V is TRBV6-8, with D possibly matching TRBD2 (5 bases). Trimming cost V 1 base and J 0 bases, with 8 bases left between them. The length of the CDR3 is 15 residues. Germline CDR1 is MNHGY and CDR2 is SAAAGT. The CDR3 region is CASSYYGGSTDTQYF. CDR3 in DNA: TGTGCCAGCAGTTACTATGGCGGGAGCACAGATACGCAGTATTTT.

This clone has a handful of counts. The genes are TRBV6-1 and TRBJ1-2, with 7 bases identical to TRBD1. Trimming took 0 bases from V and 3 from J; bases not matched to a gene: 4. The CDR3 is made up of 15 amino acids. Germline V lookup: CDR1 MNHNS, CDR2 SASEGT. The CDR3 region is CASSEARQGDYGYTF. CDR3 sequence (DNA): TGTGCCAGCAGTGAAGCCCGACAGGGTGACTATGGCTACACCTTC.

The chain is built from TRBV12-5 and TRBJ2-5; D ambiguous. V was shortened by 2 bases and J by 7 bases, with 8 bases between the two germline ends. Germline assignment: CDR1 LGHNT and CDR2 FRNRAP. The CDR3 loop spans 12 amino acids. The CDR3 is CASGLTGRTQYF. For the CDR3, the DNA is TGTGCTAGTGGTTTGACCGGGCGGACCCAGTACTTC.

The chain combines TRBV4-1 with TRBJ2-4, with D perhaps given as TRBD1 or TRBD2 (5 bases each). Deletions cut 1 base from V and 1 base from J, with 14 bases between. The CDR3 is 17 residues long. The germline V gene has CDR1 MGHRA and CDR2 YSYEKL. Here the CDR3 DNA reads TGCGCCAGCAGCCAAGGGGACCCTAAGCGGGCCAAAAACATTCAGTACTTC. Amino acids: CASSQGDPKRAKNIQYF.

The chain couples TRBV6-8 to TRBJ2-6, with 12 bases identical to TRBD1. This CDR3 spans 20 amino acids. V was pared by 5 bases and J by 0 bases, with 11 bases of the junction left unmatched. The germline gives CDR1 MNHGY, CDR2 SAAAGT. In DNA form, the CDR3 reads TGTGCCAGCAGTCTCTTCGGGGGACAGGGGGCTTCCTCTGGGGCCAACGTCCTGACTTTC. Its protein is CASSLFGGQGASSGANVLTF.

V is TRBV18 and J is TRBJ2-1, with 7 positions matching TRBD2. In germline, CDR1 is KGHSH, CDR2 LQKENI. V trimming: 6 bases; J trimming: 5 bases; junction bases outside the gene matches: 7. This CDR3 has 14 residues. The CDR3 sequence is CASSPGDYNNEQFF. In DNA form, the CDR3 reads TGTGCCAGCTCCCCGGGGGACTACAACAATGAGCAGTTCTTC.

This rearrangement joins TRBV6-8 to TRBJ2-1, with 14 bases matching TRBD2. CDR3 size: 18 residues. Germline CDR1 MNHGY, CDR2 SAAAGT. J gave up 3 bases and V 10 bases, and 14 bases lay outside the gene matches. CDR3 nucleotide sequence: TGTGCCATCAGGATAGGACTAGCGGGAGGAGGGGACTACAATGAGCAGTTCTTC. Translating it yields CAIRIGLAGGGDYNEQFF.

Relative to its sample, this clone is medium-sized (0.01 to 0.1%). V and J are TRBV11-3 and TRBJ2-5; 8 nucleotides align to TRBD2. The germline gives CDR1 SGHNT, CDR2 YENEEA. The length of the CDR3 is 15 residues. V shed 5 bases and J 4 bases; nucleotides not matched to a gene: 9. The CDR3 DNA reads TGTGCCAGCAGCCTCCTCCGGACTAGCTTAGAGACCCAGTACTTC. It specifies CASSLLRTSLETQYF.

This clone appeared a single time. Sequence at one end of the junction differs from germline and may be a read error. V is TRBV19 and J is TRBJ1-1; 12 bases are a match to TRBD1. From germline, CDR1 is LNHDA and CDR2 SQIVND (reference sequence). This CDR3 is built from 13 residues. Here the CDR3 reads CASSPRDRGLRRF. The DNA for the CDR3 is TGTGCCAGTAGTCCCCGGGACAGGGGGCTACGTCGCTTT.

V usage is TRBV29-1 and J usage is TRBJ1-2; TRBD1 aligns across 8 bases. Germline values: CDR1 SQVTM, CDR2 ANQGSEA. The CDR3 has 13 amino acids. Germline trimming cut 8 bases from V and 8 bases from J; bases unmatched to any gene: 13. DNA for the CDR3: TGCAGCACATTTGTCCCGGACAGGGAAGGCTACACCTTC. Encoded protein: CSTFVPDREGYTF.

This clone was picked up a small number of times. The rearrangement joins TRBV11-3 to TRBJ2-2; TRBD2 agrees at 9 bases. This CDR3 has 16 residues. Trimming cost V 3 bases and J 7 bases; bases outside gene matches: 9. Germline CDR1 is SGHNT and CDR2 is YENEEA. CDR3 in amino acids: CASSLWVAGAVGELFF. DNA of the CDR3: TGTGCCAGCAGCTTGTGGGTAGCGGGAGCGGTCGGGGAGCTGTTTTTT.

A word on this clone: Owing to an unread or ambiguous base, the encoded residue is reported as X. V gene TRBV4-1 combines with J gene TRBJ1-3; no clear D. CDR1 and CDR2 from the germline V gene are MGHRA and YSYEKL. V lost 0 bases and J lost 0, with 9 bases in between. The CDR3 has 16 amino acids. The CDR3 loop reads CASSQDXVNSGNTIYF. CDR3 nucleotides: TGCGCCAGCAGCCAAGATRGAGTGAACTCTGGAAACACCATATATTTT.

This chain uses TRBV19 with TRBJ1-5; D call uncertain. The CDR3 loop spans 15 amino acids. Germline V gene sequence: CDR1 LNHDA, CDR2 SQIVND (reference sequence). Trimming shortened V by 6 bases and J by 0 bases, and 12 bases separated the two germline ends. The CDR3 nucleotides are TGTGCCAGTAGATATGGGCAGCTTAGCAATCAGCCCCAGCATTTT. It is translated as CASRYGQLSNQPQHF.

In its sample, this clone was seen a few times. The chain recombines TRBV9 with TRBJ1-4, with D perhaps TRBD1 (5 bases). The CDR3 covers 15 residues. The germline V and J ends were trimmed by 7 bases and 2 bases, with 15 bases remaining between them. The germline V gene has CDR1 SGDLS and CDR2 YYNGEE. Here the CDR3 DNA reads TGTGCCAGCCGTGTGGGGGGGACCACTAATGAAAAACTGTTTTTT. Residues: CASRVGGTTNEKLFF. The full variable domain, rest sourced from reference TRBV9 and TRBJ1-4, is DSGVTQTPKHLITATGQRVTLRCSPRSGDLSVYWYQQSLDQGLQFLIQYYNGEERAKGNILERFSAQQFPDLHSELNLSSLELGDSALYFCASRVGGTTNEKLFFGSGTQLSVL.

This clone was counted a few times. V usage is TRBV6-8 and J usage is TRBJ1-5; D not certain. This CDR3 is built from 13 residues. Germline loops: CDR1 MNHGY, CDR2 SAAAGT. V dropped 6 bases and J dropped 3 bases, with 9 bases sitting between them. This chain's CDR3 is CASREQFNQPQHF. For the CDR3, the DNA is TGTGCCAGCAGAGAACAGTTCAATCAGCCCCAGCATTTT.

The chain recombines TRBV18 with TRBJ2-3; no firm D call. Per the germline V gene, CDR1 is KGHSH and CDR2 is LQKENI. The V end lost 1 base, the J end lost 6 bases, and 17 bases lay between the germline ends. The CDR3 loop spans 16 amino acids. The CDR3 reads CASSPRKTPAADTQYF. Here the CDR3 DNA reads TGTGCCAGCTCACCACGTAAAACCCCAGCAGCGGATACGCAGTATTTT.

The V gene is TRBV29-1, the J gene TRBJ1-2; D gene ambiguous. The germline V gene has CDR1 SQVTM and CDR2 ANQGSEA. The CDR3 consists of 13 residues. Deletions cut 3 bases from V and 4 bases from J, with 12 bases between. The DNA for the CDR3 is TGCAGCGTTGACGCCAAGGGATTCTATGGCTACACCTTC. Protein product: CSVDAKGFYGYTF.

This chain uses TRBV6-8 with TRBJ1-5; 7 nucleotides match TRBD1. Germline lookup yields CDR1 MNHGY and CDR2 SAAAGT. Germline trimming cut 4 bases from V and 4 bases from J; bases unmatched to any gene: 7. The CDR3 length is 15 residues. In nucleotides, the CDR3 is TGTGCCAGCAGTTCTCTCAGGGGGGAGAATCAGCCCCAGCATTTT. Encoded protein: CASSSLRGENQPQHF.

This chain uses TRBV29-1 with TRBJ1-1; D possibly corresponds to TRBD1 (6 bases). CDR3 length: 12 residues. V lost 5 bases to trimming and J lost 4 bases, with 11 bases between them. Germline V CDR1 and CDR2: SQVTM, ANQGSEA. In DNA form, the CDR3 reads TGCAGCGTTTCAAAGGGGGGCACTGAAGCTTTCTTT. It yields the protein CSVSKGGTEAFF.